Presented here are 28 T cell receptor beta chains from one specimen sequenced in a study of blood T cell repertoires in COVID-19. Sequencing used immunoSEQ multiplex PCR; TCRdb keeps in-frame clones, though not all of them. The sample records around 40,000 clones, about 88% being singletons. The specimen was peripheral blood. Receptors originate from a human donor in a cohort sampled during active COVID-19.

V is TRBV20-1 and J is TRBJ1-2; D is possibly TRBD1 (6 bases). CDR1 and CDR2 (germline): DFQATT, SNEGSKA (reference sequence). The CDR3 covers 11 residues. Trimming cost V 6 bases and J 4 bases, with 9 bases left between them. CDR3 DNA sequence: TGCAGTGCGGGAGGGGGCTATGGCTACACCTTC. The encoded protein is CSAGGGYGYTF.

This chain connects TRBV11-3 to TRBJ1-4, with a tentative D call TRBD1 (6 bases). The CDR3 is made up of 17 amino acids. Trimming pared 5 bases from V and 3 bases from J, leaving 19 bases between. Germline CDR1 SGHNT, CDR2 YENEEA. The CDR3 nucleotides are TGTGCCAGCAGCGCAAGAACCAGGGGCTGGGCTAATGAAAAACTGTTTTTT. Its protein product is CASSARTRGWANEKLFF.

This chain uses TRBV28 with TRBJ1-6, with D maybe TRBD1 (6 bases). The CDR3 is 13 residues long. Germline assignment: CDR1 MDHEN and CDR2 SYDVKM. Trimming removed 6 bases from V and 10 bases from J, with 13 bases in between. The DNA of the CDR3 is TGTGCCAGCAGACAACAGGGTTCATCACCCCTCCACTTT. Protein: CASRQQGSSPLHF.

V gene TRBV6-5 combines with J gene TRBJ1-2; 9 bases match TRBD1. V lost 2 bases and J lost 2; bases outside the gene matches: 0. The CDR3 sequence is 14 residues long. Germline CDR1 is MNHEY and CDR2 is SVGAGI. CDR3 coding DNA: TGTGCCAGCAGTTACGGACAGGGGAACTATGGCTACACCTTC. Protein: CASSYGQGNYGYTF.

The chain couples TRBV18 to TRBJ2-7; 9 nucleotides align to TRBD1. After removal of 3 bases from V and 7 bases from J, the junction contained 10 bases not matched to a gene. This CDR3 contains 15 residues. The germline V gene has CDR1 KGHSH and CDR2 LQKENI. Written as DNA, the CDR3 is TGTGCCAGCTCACCGCCGGGACAGGGATTAAGAGAGCAGTACTTC. Its protein product is CASSPPGQGLREQYF.

The CDR3 nucleotides read TGTGCCAGCAGTTTTTGGGGCTCCCCCCGAGGTGCCACAGATACGCAGTATTTT. Amino acid sequence: CASSFWGSPRGATDTQYF. The V and J genes are TRBV27 and TRBJ2-3, with a weak D call TRBD1 (5 bases). The V end was cut by 3 bases, the J end by 2 bases, with 21 bases between. The length of the CDR3 is 18 residues. Germline values: CDR1 MNHEY, CDR2 SMNVEV (reference sequence).

This clone was detected a few times. The gene calls are TRBV4-1 and TRBJ1-1, with D maybe TRBD1 (5 bases). Germline V CDR1 and CDR2: MGHRA, YSYEKL. This CDR3 has 16 amino acids. Trimming took off 4 bases at V and 5 bases at J, with 20 bases between the two ends. Written as DNA, the CDR3 is TGCGCCAGCAGCCCTAGTGGCCAGGGCCTGGGTACTGAAGCTTTCTTT. Its translation is CASSPSGQGLGTEAFF.

V and J are TRBV5-1 and TRBJ2-3; TRBD2 agrees at 15 bases. CDR1 SGHRS and CDR2 YFSETQ come from the germline V gene. The CDR3 totals 16 residues. V shed 4 bases and J 7 bases; nucleotides not matched to a gene: 7. CDR3 region: CASSPGLAGGVHTQYF. In DNA form, the CDR3 reads TGCGCCAGCAGCCCCGGACTAGCGGGGGGGGTACATACGCAGTATTTT.

This clone is a singleton in its sample. The chain couples TRBV27 to TRBJ1-3; a weak D match, TRBD1 (5 bases). Trimming stripped 0 bases from V and 4 bases from J, with 10 bases between. The CDR3 is 15 residues long. In germline, CDR1 is MNHEY, CDR2 SMNVEV (reference sequence). DNA of the CDR3: TGTGCCAGCAGTTTATCAAGGGGTTCAGGAAACACCATATATTTT. The encoded protein is CASSLSRGSGNTIYF.

The rearrangement uses TRBV3-1 (or the pseudogene TRBV3-2) and TRBJ2-7; D is unclear. This CDR3 has 12 amino acids. Germline lookup yields CDR1 LGHDT and CDR2 YNNKEL (reference sequence). V gave up 0 bases and J gave up 12 bases, with 12 bases separating them. The DNA of the CDR3 is TGTGCCAGCAGCCAAGATCAATCTGGCTTGTACTTC. This codes for CASSQDQSGLYF.

The rearrangement uses TRBV7-9 and TRBJ1-2, with 12 bases matching TRBD1. Germline values: CDR1 SEHNR, CDR2 FQNEAQ (reference sequence). The J segment lost 5 bases and the V segment lost 5 bases, leaving 9 bases of the junction unmatched. This CDR3 has 16 residues. CDR3 sequence: CASSPSGTGGGYGYTF. Here the CDR3 DNA reads TGTGCCAGCAGCCCTTCAGGGACAGGGGGCGGTTATGGCTACACCTTC.

The rearrangement links TRBV9 to TRBJ2-5, with TRBD1 as a possible D gene (5 bases). The CDR3 contains 14 residues. V was trimmed by 4 bases and J by 8 bases, leaving 18 bases between them. Per germline, CDR1 SGDLS and CDR2 YYNGEE. The CDR3 nucleotides read TGTGCCAGCAGCTTCCAGGACGGGCAGGGAACCCAGTACTTC. Its translation: CASSFQDGQGTQYF.

This clone came up once. The chain links TRBV7-8 to TRBJ2-2; 11 nucleotides align to TRBD1. V gave up 3 bases and J gave up 0 bases; unmatched junction bases: 6. The length of the CDR3 is 18 residues. The germline V gene encodes CDR1 SGHVS and CDR2 FQNEAQ. The CDR3 nucleotides are TGTGCCAGCAGCTTGGGGACAGGGGGTTTCGCGAACACCGGGGAGCTGTTTTTT. Protein: CASSLGTGGFANTGELFF.

V and J are TRBV30 and TRBJ2-3, with 8 bases fitting TRBD1. V dropped 7 bases and J dropped 2; count of bases not matched to a gene: 5. Germline assignment: CDR1 GTSNPN and CDR2 SVGIG (reference sequence). There are 13 residues in the CDR3. CDR3 sequence reads: CAFGQGNTDTQYF. The CDR3 DNA reads as TGTGCCTTTGGACAGGGCAACACAGATACGCAGTATTTT.

The V gene is TRBV25-1, the J gene TRBJ2-5, with 7 nucleotides matching TRBD2. V dropped 0 bases and J dropped 4; count of bases not matched to a gene: 8. CDR3 size: 16 residues. Germline-derived CDR1 and CDR2 are MGHDK and SYGVNS. CDR3 sequence reads: CASSEYSAGLRETQYF. CDR3 bases: TGTGCCAGCAGTGAATATTCAGCGGGGCTTCGAGAGACCCAGTACTTC.

Written as DNA, the CDR3 is TGTGCCATCAGTCCACAGGTCCACGCGACGAACTATGGCTACACCTTC. It is translated as CAISPQVHATNYGYTF. The genes are TRBV10-3 and TRBJ1-2; weak D call: TRBD1 (5 bases). This CDR3 is 16 amino acids long. V lost 5 bases to trimming and J lost 2 bases, with 18 bases between them. Germline-derived CDR1 and CDR2 are ENHRY and SYGVKD.

The chain joins TRBV6-5 to TRBJ1-2; 9 bases are shared with TRBD1. V shed 6 bases and J 7 bases; nucleotides not matched to a gene: 9. The CDR3 runs 14 residues. From germline, CDR1 is MNHEY and CDR2 SVGAGI. The CDR3 sequence is CASRLSQGAGGYTF. For the CDR3, the DNA is TGTGCCAGCAGATTATCACAGGGGGCGGGTGGCTACACCTTC.

V gene TRBV27 combines with J gene TRBJ1-6; D may be TRBD1 (5 bases). Trimming took off 8 bases at V and 0 bases at J, with 8 bases between the two ends. This CDR3 is 14 amino acids long. Germline lookup yields CDR1 MNHEY and CDR2 SMNVEV (reference sequence). This chain's CDR3 is CASGGSSYNSPLHF. The CDR3 bases are TGTGCCAGCGGGGGGAGCTCCTATAATTCACCCCTCCACTTT.

The rearrangement joins TRBV19 to TRBJ2-3; 9 bases fit TRBD2. Germline trimming cut 0 bases from V and 6 bases from J; bases unmatched to any gene: 7. The V gene's germline CDR1 is LNHDA and CDR2 SQIVND (reference sequence). The CDR3 sequence is 16 residues long. The CDR3 DNA reads as TGTGCCAGTAGTATAGATGGGCGGGGGGGCCGTGATACGCAGTATTTT. Encoded protein: CASSIDGRGGRDTQYF.

The CDR3 loop reads CASSTTGEGWGTEAFF. The CDR3 nucleotides read TGCGCCAGCAGCACCACCGGGGAGGGATGGGGCACTGAAGCTTTCTTT. The V call is TRBV5-1, the J call TRBJ1-1; D is undetermined. Looked up from germline, CDR1 is SGHRS and CDR2 is YFSETQ. The CDR3 has 16 amino acids. Trimming shortened V by 4 bases and J by 4 bases, and 20 bases separated the two germline ends.

The rearrangement links TRBV6-2 or TRBV6-3 to TRBJ1-1, with D uncertain. CDR3 length: 12 amino acids. Trimming pared 3 bases from V and 1 base from J, leaving 3 bases between. CDR1 and CDR2 (germline): MNHEY, SVGEGT. The CDR3 region is CASSYQNTEAFF. The CDR3 DNA reads TGTGCCAGCAGTTATCAGAACACTGAAGCTTTCTTT.

V gene TRBV7-6 combines with J gene TRBJ1-2; 9 bases are a match to TRBD1. This CDR3 has 15 amino acids. J was trimmed by 5 bases and V by 6 bases; bases with no gene match: 10. Germline CDR1 and CDR2: SGHVS and FNYEAQ. The CDR3 loop reads CASRAGTGRVYGYTF. DNA for the CDR3: TGTGCCAGCAGGGCCGGGACAGGGAGGGTATATGGCTACACCTTC.

The chain is built from TRBV6-6 and TRBJ1-5; TRBD1 is a possible D gene (6 bases). Germline V gene sequence: CDR1 MNHNY, CDR2 SVGAGI (reference sequence). The CDR3 extends over 17 amino acids. Trimming pared 5 bases from V and 0 bases from J, leaving 17 bases between. The CDR3 region has the DNA TGTGCCAGCAGTCGGACAGCCGAGCTTATTAGCAATCAGCCCCAGCATTTT. Amino acids: CASSRTAELISNQPQHF.

The V and J genes are TRBV3-1 (or the pseudogene TRBV3-2) and TRBJ2-3; 8 bases map to TRBD1. There are 16 residues in the CDR3. Trimming cost V 1 base and J 4 bases; bases outside gene matches: 7. From germline, CDR1 is LGHDT and CDR2 YNNKEL (reference sequence). The CDR3 spells CASSQVTRGLADTQYF. Here the CDR3 DNA reads TGTGCCAGCAGCCAAGTTACCAGGGGGCTGGCAGATACGCAGTATTTT.

The chain carries TRBV27 and TRBJ2-3; a weak D match, TRBD1 (6 bases). Trimming took off 3 bases at V and 3 bases at J, with 7 bases between the two ends. CDR3 size: 13 residues. The germline CDR1 and CDR2 sequences are MNHEY and SMNVEV (reference sequence). The CDR3 DNA follows: TGTGCCAGCAGTTTTAGGGGGACAGATACGCAGTATTTT. It specifies CASSFRGTDTQYF.

The rearrangement links TRBV20-1 to TRBJ2-7, with D perhaps matching TRBD1 (5 bases). From germline, CDR1 is DFQATT and CDR2 SNEGSKA (reference sequence). Between the trimmed V and J ends, which lost 6 bases and 4 bases, there was a span of 10 bases. The CDR3 covers 11 residues. The CDR3 spells CSAGPRYEQYF. In nucleotides, the CDR3 is TGCAGTGCGGGGCCGAGGTACGAGCAGTACTTC.

The chain combines TRBV6-5 with TRBJ2-3, with 7 positions matching TRBD2. Trimming took 6 bases from V and 6 from J; bases not matched to a gene: 12. Per germline, CDR1 MNHEY and CDR2 SVGAGI. CDR3 size: 15 residues. The DNA for the CDR3 is TGTGCCAGCAGCGACCAGACTAGCCCTTGGGATACGCAGTATTTT. Translated, it gives CASSDQTSPWDTQYF.

V usage is TRBV11-2 and J usage is TRBJ1-6, with 12 bases lining up with TRBD1. The junction had 4 bases not matched to a gene; V was cut back by 3 bases and J by 7 bases. The CDR3 has 16 residues. Germline values: CDR1 SGHAT, CDR2 FQNNGV. Here the CDR3 DNA reads TGTGCCAGCAGCTTGGGACAGGGGGCGCGCAATTCACCCCTCCACTTT. It translates to CASSLGQGARNSPLHF.